The subject of this entry is one T cell receptor (beta chain). This clonotype was seen many times. Its antigen is currently not known. Base qualities were left out, and no much larger clone turns up one base away. The data were obtained in a study of T cells in Graves' hyperthyroidism and ophthalmopathy (dated 2019 in TCRdb). Background on the whole study: TCR V-J signatures able to tell the groups apart were searched for in a discovery cohort of 100 patients, of whom around 43 had Graves' ophthalmopathy and 57 had stable Graves' hyperthyroidism. Whether ophthalmopathy could be predicted prospectively was tested in an independent validation cohort made up of about 18 hyperthyroidism patients plus 17 patients who later progressed to ophthalmopathy. The approximately 100 discovery patients were randomly split 7:3 into training and test sets. The study also compared thyroid tissue and blood T-cell repertoires from several Graves' hyperthyroidism patients. After sampling, hyperthyroidism patients received methimazole starting at 30 mg daily, and ophthalmopathy patients received high-dose intravenous methylprednisolone. According to the paper, TCR Vbeta CDR3 sequencing was carried out on 135 peripheral blood samples, which came from 40 to 45 ophthalmopathy, under 80 hyperthyroidism and roughly 17 progressor patients. Findings and caveats that apply to the study as a whole: A model built on a 13 V-J signature distinguished ophthalmopathy from stable hyperthyroidism, reaching 87.88% sensitivity and 81.08% specificity in cross-validation and 80%/75% in testing. Blood samples also contained most of the expanded thyroid clonotypes (frequency above 0.001), which suggests that blood repertoires may reflect thyroid immune responses. No statistical method was used to fix the sample size in advance, and group allocation was not hidden from the investigators. In validation, progression to ophthalmopathy was predicted by the model with 70.59% sensitivity and roughly 72% specificity, a median of approximately 7.1 months before onset.

Exclusion was applied to patients with uncontrolled infections, other autoimmune diseases, pregnancy or lactation. Diagnoses were based on clinical symptoms, serum thyroxine and TRAb, thyroid ultrasound and orbital computed tomography. Trizol reagent was used to extract total RNA, and RNA quality was then checked on an Agilent 2100 Bioanalyzer. The TCR beta CDR3 regions were amplified from the RNA transcripts. The TCR CDR3 was subjected to a first round of RT-PCR using the HTBI primer set and the Qiagen OneStep RT-PCR kit. A second multiplex PCR round built the libraries, followed by size selection and purification. Sequencing of the libraries was done on an Illumina HiSeq2000 using paired-end 100 bp reads. In the authors' own workflow: SOAPnuke was used to process the raw data, throwing out any read that contained adapters or uncalled bases, had a mean Phred below 15, or lacked an exact constant-primer or identifier match. High-quality paired reads were merged using COPE v1.2.5, and each unique nucleotide sequence was defined as a clonotype. MiTCR v1.1 was used to align clonotypes to the IMGT TRBV, TRBD and TRBJ reference segments. The analysis was restricted to V-J combinations with a frequency above 0.0001, which together covered over 99% of the repertoires. The TCS score was defined as F50 (clonal expansion) divided by E x V (chaos), with BLOSUM62-based TCRdist calculated between CDR3 peptides within each V-J. Welch's t-statistics and random forest reduced 514 V-J features to 13, which were used in a naive Bayes classifier (R e1071). The similarity between thyroid and blood repertoires was quantified using the Morisita-Horn index. Using fastp trimming at Q25 and MiXCR clonotype assembly, TCRdb reanalyzed the public sequencing data and kept in-frame beta chains. Under each unique CDR3 protein, matching rows form one entry showing the most common genes and DNA. TCRdb's processing, not the study's, gives the V and J calls here. The sample data list approximately 640,000 distinct CDR3 sequences, and nearly 45% of these were observed just once. The ten largest clones represent less than 9.5% of the sample.

The CDR3, from cysteine to phenylalanine, totals 13 residues. Kept here is only the CDR3 DNA, which spans 39 bases and is read in frame from base 1. Per the germline V gene, ENHRY is the CDR1 and SYGVKD is the CDR2. V is pared back by 0 bases and J by 6 bases, with 9 bases lying between the germline termini. The sequence is built from TRBV10-3 and TRBJ2-7; D gene: possibly TRBD2, on 5 matching bases. The sequenced sample consisted of peripheral blood or thyroid tissue (not recorded which). The sequence was collected from an adult man with Graves' disease, either hyperthyroidism or ophthalmopathy (not recorded which). The CDR3 has the sequence CAISESRVLEQYF. The nucleotides read TGTGCCATCAGTGAGTCGCGGGTTCTCGAGCAGTACTTC.